Each of the 15 T cell receptor beta chains below was sequenced from the same sample in a study of identical twins. One entry per CDR3 protein results from TCRdb running MiXCR on the 5' RACE reads. This table holds 350,000 to 600,000 distinct CDR3 sequences, approximately 14% found once. The same data also went into a second study, on yellow fever vaccine responses in identical twins.

Input material: CD4+ T cells sorted from blood. The origin of the receptors is a woman aged 18-29 years in good health.

Only a few counts were recorded for this clonotype. The genes are TRBV21-1 and TRBJ2-7; the table calls TRBD1, which could not be checked here. TRBV21-1 is a listed pseudogene. The CDR3 runs 12 residues. CDR3 sequence (DNA): TGTGCCAGCCTAGGGCAGGGGCGCGAGCAGTACTTC. Amino acids: CASLGQGREQYF.

The chain recombines TRBV5-1 with TRBJ2-7; a weak D match, TRBD1 (6 bases). With 2 bases removed from V and 0 bases from J, the gap between germline ends came to 9 bases. The CDR3 has 14 residues. Germline V gene sequence: CDR1 SGHRS, CDR2 YFSETQ. Here the CDR3 reads CASSFKGHSYEQYF. In DNA form, the CDR3 reads TGCGCCAGCAGCTTCAAGGGACACTCCTACGAGCAGTACTTC. Full variable domain (missing parts from reference TRBV5-1 and TRBJ2-7): KAGVTQTPRYLIKTRGQQVTLSCSPISGHRSVSWYQQTPGQGLQFLFEYFSETQRNKGNFPGRFSGRQFSNSRSEMNVSTLELGDSALYLCASSFKGHSYEQYFGPGTRLTVT.

V and J are TRBV20-1 and TRBJ2-1, with D uncertain. V lost 5 bases, J lost 7 bases, and 12 bases lay in between. This CDR3 is 12 amino acids long. The V gene's germline CDR1 is DFQATT and CDR2 SNEGSKA (reference sequence). The CDR3 bases are TGCAGTGCTGCCCGATCCAGTAATGAGCAGTTCTTC. Amino acids: CSAARSSNEQFF.

This clonotype showed up just a few times. The CDR3 loop is CASSLYRVFPDTQYF. CDR3 coding DNA: TGTGCCAGCAGCCTATACAGGGTATTCCCAGATACGCAGTATTTT. The rearrangement uses TRBV12-3 or TRBV12-4 and TRBJ2-3; maybe TRBD1 (6 bases). The CDR3 runs to 15 residues. V shed 6 bases and J shed 4 bases, with 17 bases lying between them.

This chain links TRBV28 with TRBJ2-5, with no clear D. This CDR3 is 15 amino acids long. Germline loops: CDR1 MDHEN, CDR2 SYDVKM. Trimming pared 3 bases from V and 4 bases from J, leaving 15 bases between. The CDR3 loop reads CASSLTRLPTETQYF. For the CDR3, the DNA is TGTGCCAGCAGTTTGACCAGATTACCCACAGAGACCCAGTACTTC.

This clonotype was observed a few times. The rearrangement uses TRBV20-1 and TRBJ2-3; either TRBD1 or TRBD2 may supply D (5 bases each). V was shortened by 3 bases and J by 5 bases, with 21 bases between the two germline ends. Germline V gene lookup returns CDR1 DFQATT and CDR2 SNEGSKA (reference sequence). This CDR3 is 16 amino acids long. The CDR3 coding sequence is TGCAGTGCTAGTGACGCTGGGGACCAAACGAAAGATACGCAGTATTTT. Protein product: CSASDAGDQTKDTQYF.

The V gene is TRBV7-3, the J gene TRBJ2-3; a possible D gene is TRBD1 (5 bases). The V end was cut by 0 bases, the J end by 2 bases, with 9 bases between. Germline V gives CDR1 SGHTA, CDR2 FQGTGA. The CDR3 is 15 residues long. CDR3: CASSLTGVVTDTQYF. In DNA, the CDR3 is TGTGCCAGCAGCTTAACAGGGGTGGTCACAGATACGCAGTATTTT.

This clonotype was recorded a few times. The chain carries TRBV7-9 and TRBJ1-4, with 8 bases matching TRBD1. V trimming: 5 bases; J trimming: 13 bases; junction bases outside the gene matches: 9. CDR3 length equals 13 residues. The germline gives CDR1 SEHNR, CDR2 FQNEAQ (reference sequence). The CDR3: CASSAGTGRLLFF. The CDR3 DNA reads as TGTGCCAGCAGCGCCGGGACAGGCCGCTTACTGTTTTTT.

This clonotype showed up many times. The DNA for the CDR3 is TGTGCCACCAGTGATTTGCACCGGGGAATTCGGGGTCAGCCCCAGCATTTT. It yields the protein CATSDLHRGIRGQPQHF. The V gene is TRBV24-1, the J gene TRBJ1-5; D is uncertain. This CDR3 contains 17 residues. Germline V gives CDR1 KGHDR, CDR2 SFDVKD. The V gene lost 0 bases and the J gene lost 6 bases, with 17 bases spanning the gap.

The genes are TRBV6-2 or TRBV6-3 and TRBJ2-2, with TRBD2 identical over 11 bases. After removal of 2 bases from V and 2 bases from J, the junction contained 4 bases not matched to a gene. Germline loops: CDR1 MNHEY, CDR2 SVGEGT. The CDR3 runs to 17 residues. The CDR3 loop reads CASSYPGLAANTGELFF. CDR3 nucleotides: TGTGCCAGCAGTTACCCGGGACTAGCGGCAAACACCGGGGAGCTGTTTTTT.

This clonotype showed up many times. The chain uses TRBV5-1 and TRBJ1-2, with D tentatively TRBD1 (5 bases). The CDR3 spans 13 residues. V was shortened by 4 bases and J by 1 base, with 8 bases between the two germline ends. The germline V gene has CDR1 SGHRS and CDR2 YFSETQ. CDR3 in amino acids: CASSETVNYGYTF. CDR3 nucleotide sequence: TGCGCCAGCAGCGAGACAGTTAACTATGGCTACACCTTC.

The chain links TRBV29-1 to TRBJ2-1; D is undetermined. Germline CDR1 SQVTM, CDR2 ANQGSEA. V lost 4 bases and J 9 bases, leaving 16 bases between the germline ends. The CDR3 totals 13 residues. CDR3 protein: CSVASYLSGEQFF. The CDR3 DNA reads TGCAGCGTTGCGTCTTATTTGTCGGGTGAGCAGTTCTTC.

Remarks on this clonotype: Sequence at one end of the junction differs from germline and may be a read error. This sequence joins TRBV7-7 and TRBJ2-3; TRBD2 aligns across 9 bases. Germline V gene lookup returns CDR1 SSHAT and CDR2 FNYEAQ (reference sequence). This CDR3 has 14 amino acids. The DNA for the CDR3 is TGTGCTAGCAGCTTTAGCGGGGGATCTGATACGCAGTATTTT. Translated: CASSFSGGSDTQYF.

This clonotype occurred a few times. The rearrangement links TRBV7-2 to TRBJ2-1, with TRBD2 matching 9 bases. The V and J ends lost 3 bases and 2 bases, in that order; junction bases with no gene match: 2. From germline, CDR1 is SGHTA and CDR2 FQGNSA. CDR3 length: 15 residues. The CDR3 here is CASSFSGGPYNEQFF. CDR3 bases: TGTGCCAGCAGCTTTAGCGGGGGACCCTACAATGAGCAGTTCTTC. Looking up the rest from reference TRBV7-2 and TRBJ2-1 gives the full variable domain: GAGVSQSPSNKVTEKGKDVELRCDPISGHTALYWYRQSLGQGLEFLIYFQGNSAPDKSGLPSDRFSAERTGGSVSTLTIQRTQQEDSAVYLCASSFSGGPYNEQFFGPGTRLTVL.

This clonotype was detected a few times. J is TRBJ2-2 and V is TRBV6-1; D remains unclear. The ends were cut back, 2 bases at V and 6 bases at J, with 10 bases in the middle. CDR3 length: 14 residues. Germline CDR1 is MNHNS and CDR2 is SASEGT. For the CDR3, the DNA is TGTGCCAGCAGTGAATTATCTGGGGCCGGGGAGCTGTTTTTT. Residues: CASSELSGAGELFF.